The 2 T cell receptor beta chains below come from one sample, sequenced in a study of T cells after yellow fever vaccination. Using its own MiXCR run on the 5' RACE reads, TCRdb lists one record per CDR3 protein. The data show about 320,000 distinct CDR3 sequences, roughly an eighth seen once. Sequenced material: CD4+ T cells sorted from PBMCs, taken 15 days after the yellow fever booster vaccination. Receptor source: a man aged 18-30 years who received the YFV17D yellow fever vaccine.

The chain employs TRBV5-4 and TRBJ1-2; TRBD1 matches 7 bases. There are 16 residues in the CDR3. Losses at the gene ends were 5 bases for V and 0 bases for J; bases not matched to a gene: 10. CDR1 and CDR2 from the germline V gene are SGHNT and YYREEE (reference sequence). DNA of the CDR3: TGTGCCAGCAGTTCGGCCGGGACAGCAGCTAACTATGGCTACACCTTC. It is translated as CASSSAGTAANYGYTF.

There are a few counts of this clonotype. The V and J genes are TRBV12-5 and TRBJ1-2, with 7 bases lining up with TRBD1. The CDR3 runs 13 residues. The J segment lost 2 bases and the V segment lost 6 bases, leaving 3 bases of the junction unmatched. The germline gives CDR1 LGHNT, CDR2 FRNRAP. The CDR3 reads CASGLGGNYGYTF. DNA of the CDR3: TGTGCTAGTGGCCTAGGGGGCAACTATGGCTACACCTTC.